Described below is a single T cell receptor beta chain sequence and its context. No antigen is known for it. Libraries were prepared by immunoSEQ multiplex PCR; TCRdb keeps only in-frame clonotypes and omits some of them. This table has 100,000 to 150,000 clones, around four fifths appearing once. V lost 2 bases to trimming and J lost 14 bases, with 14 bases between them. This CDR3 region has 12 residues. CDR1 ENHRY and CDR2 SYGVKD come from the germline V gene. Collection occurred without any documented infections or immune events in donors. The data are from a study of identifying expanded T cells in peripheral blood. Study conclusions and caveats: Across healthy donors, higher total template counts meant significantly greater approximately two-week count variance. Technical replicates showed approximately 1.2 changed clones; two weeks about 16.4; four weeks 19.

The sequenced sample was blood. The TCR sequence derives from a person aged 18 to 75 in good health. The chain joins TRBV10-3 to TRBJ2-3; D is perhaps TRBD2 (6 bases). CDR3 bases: TGTGCCATCAGTGAGGGCGGGACGAGTCGGTATTTT. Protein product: CAISEGGTSRYF.